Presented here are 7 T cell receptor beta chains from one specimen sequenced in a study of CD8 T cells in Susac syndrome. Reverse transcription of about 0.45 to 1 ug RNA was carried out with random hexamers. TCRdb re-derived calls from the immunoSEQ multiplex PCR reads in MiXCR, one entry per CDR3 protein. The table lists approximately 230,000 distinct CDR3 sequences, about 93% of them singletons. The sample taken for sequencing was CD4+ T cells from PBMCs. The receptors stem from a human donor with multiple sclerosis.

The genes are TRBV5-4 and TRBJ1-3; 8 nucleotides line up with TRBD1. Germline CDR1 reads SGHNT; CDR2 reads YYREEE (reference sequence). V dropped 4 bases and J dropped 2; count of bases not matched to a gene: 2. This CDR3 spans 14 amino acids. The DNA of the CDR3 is TGTGCCAGCAGCGGGGGACAGGCTGGAAACACCATATATTTT. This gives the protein CASSGGQAGNTIYF.

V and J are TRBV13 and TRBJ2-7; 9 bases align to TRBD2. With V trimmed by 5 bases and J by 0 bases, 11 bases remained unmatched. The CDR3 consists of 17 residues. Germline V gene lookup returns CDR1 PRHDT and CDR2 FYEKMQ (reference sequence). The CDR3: CASSTPGIAGDSYEQYF. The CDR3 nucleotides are TGTGCCAGCAGCACCCCTGGAATAGCGGGGGACTCCTACGAGCAGTACTTC.

The CDR3 sequence: CASSPPQGSFLAGGQETQYF. The CDR3 nucleotides read TGCGCCAGCAGTCCCCCCCAGGGGAGTTTTTTGGCGGGGGGACAAGAGACCCAGTACTTC. The chain uses TRBV23-1 and TRBJ2-5, with 8 bases aligning to TRBD2. TRBV23-1 is given ORF status, its function remaining uncertain. This CDR3 comprises 20 residues. V gave up 4 bases and J gave up 2 bases; unmatched junction bases: 21.

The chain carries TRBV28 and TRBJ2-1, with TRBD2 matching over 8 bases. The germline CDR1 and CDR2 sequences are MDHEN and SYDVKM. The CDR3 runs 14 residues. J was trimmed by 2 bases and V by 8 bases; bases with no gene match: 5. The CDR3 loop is CASLSGGPYNEQFF. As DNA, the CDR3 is TGTGCCAGCTTAAGCGGGGGACCCTACAATGAGCAGTTCTTC.

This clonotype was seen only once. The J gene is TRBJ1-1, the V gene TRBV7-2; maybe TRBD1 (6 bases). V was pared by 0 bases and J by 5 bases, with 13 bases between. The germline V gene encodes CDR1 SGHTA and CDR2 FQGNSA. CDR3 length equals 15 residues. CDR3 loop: CASSLAWQGRTEAFF. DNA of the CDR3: TGTGCCAGCAGCTTAGCGTGGCAGGGGAGGACTGAAGCTTTCTTT.

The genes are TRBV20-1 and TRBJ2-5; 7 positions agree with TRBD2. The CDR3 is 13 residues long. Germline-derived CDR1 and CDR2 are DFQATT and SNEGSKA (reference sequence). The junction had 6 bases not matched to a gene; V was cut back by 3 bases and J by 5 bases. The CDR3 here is CSARRRRGETQYF. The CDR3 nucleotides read TGCAGTGCTAGGCGTCGGCGGGGGGAGACCCAGTACTTC.

The CDR3 spells CASSDIPLAEAFF. The CDR3 nucleotides are TGTGCCAGCAGCGATATCCCACTGGCAGAAGCTTTCTTT. V and J are TRBV7-2 and TRBJ1-1, with no clear D. The CDR3 is made up of 13 amino acids. V was clipped by 5 bases and J by 8 bases, with 15 bases between them. The germline V gene has CDR1 SGHTA and CDR2 FQGNSA. The variable domain in full, with the rest retrieved from reference TRBV7-2 and TRBJ1-1, is GAGVSQSPSNKVTEKGKDVELRCDPISGHTALYWYRQSLGQGLEFLIYFQGNSAPDKSGLPSDRFSAERTGGSVSTLTIQRTQQEDSAVYLCASSDIPLAEAFFGQGTRLTVV.